The TCR beta chain described here comes from a study of cytomegalovirus exposure and HLA in healthy donors. From germline, CDR1 is SGHVS and CDR2 FQNEAQ. The CDR3 has 13 residues. The ends lost 5 bases at V and 8 bases at J; junction bases unmatched: 5. Study observations and caveats: Some V segments, TRBV6-2 and TRBV6-3 among them, were indistinguishable and were therefore excluded. In a later analysis, DRB1 alleles had the most associated TCRs; HLA-C alleles the fewest.

The PCR employed 60 Vbeta primers together with 13 Jbeta primers. Authors' processing steps: In a later analysis, the count reached roughly 80 million unique TCR beta chains, with 8.5 million to 14 million shared. Repertoires were generated with immunoSEQ multiplex PCR, while TCRdb's copy carries only in-frame clones and drops some. V and J calls and clone size are copied from that table; D and trimming were computed from the DNA. This table holds some 240,000 clones, roughly 80% found once. As to this clone: What it binds is unknown.

The TCR originated in a male donor in good health and CMV-seronegative. The sample comprised PBMCs. This chain links TRBV7-8 with TRBJ1-4; 7 nucleotides match TRBD1. Here the CDR3 reads CASSQTGYEKLFF. CDR3 sequence (DNA): TGTGCCAGCAGCCAGACAGGGTACGAAAAACTGTTTTTT. Based on the CDR3 plus reference TRBV7-8 and TRBJ1-4, the full variable domain is GAGVSQSPRYKVAKRGQDVALRCDPISGHVSLFWYQQALGQGPEFLTYFQNEAQLDKSGLPSDRFFAERPEGSVSTLKIQRTQQEDSAVYLCASSQTGYEKLFFGSGTQLSVL.